One sample yielded the 26 T cell receptor beta chains listed below, sequenced in a study of T cell clusters in autoimmune cytopenias. TRB was amplified by touch-down multiplex PCR, primer pools A and B combined. For each CDR3 protein, TCRdb gives one entry from its re-call of the multiplex PCR reads, without DNA. This sample lists approximately 9,100 distinct CDR3 sequences; its ten largest clones have approximately 4.1%. Roughly 38,000 genome equivalents of blood DNA were amplified for TRB. What was sequenced was peripheral blood. These receptor sequences come from a human donor with an autoimmune cytopenia or autoimmune hepatitis (not recorded which).

This clonotype is deemed medium-sized by its frequency. The chain recombines TRBV28 with TRBJ2-7. Germline CDR1 MDHEN, CDR2 SYDVKM. CDR3 length: 14 amino acids. The CDR3 here is CASSLRQGSYEQYF.

The chain combines TRBV6-5 with TRBJ2-7; the TCRdb call, TRBD1, lacks DNA for checking. Germline lookup yields CDR1 MNHEY and CDR2 SVGAGI. There are 16 residues in the CDR3. The CDR3 loop reads CASRTGGGQGAEEQYF.

In terms of frequency, this clonotype is medium-sized. The chain joins TRBV30 to TRBJ2-3; with no DNA, the TCRdb D assignment of TRBD2 cannot be verified. This CDR3 contains 15 residues. Germline CDR1 and CDR2: GTSNPN and SVGIG (reference sequence). The CDR3: CAWSRLAGNTDTQYF. Full variable domain (missing parts from reference TRBV30 and TRBJ2-3): SQTIHQWPATLVQPVGSPLSLECTVEGTSNPNLYWYRQAAGRGLQLLFYSVGIGQISSEVPQNLSASRPQDRQFILSSKKLLLSDSGFYLCAWSRLAGNTDTQYFGPGTRLTVL.

This clonotype is medium-sized by frequency. The V call is TRBV27, the J call TRBJ2-5; TCRdb returns TRBD1, unconfirmable since there is no DNA. Looked up from germline, CDR1 is MNHEY and CDR2 is SMNVEV (reference sequence). The length of the CDR3 is 14 residues. CDR3 amino acids: CASRTDRGLETQYF.

Judged by frequency, this clonotype is medium-sized (0.01 to 0.1%). The chain couples TRBV29-1 to TRBJ2-1. This CDR3 has 12 amino acids. Per the germline V gene, CDR1 is SQVTM and CDR2 is ANQGSEA. The CDR3 protein is CSVEGLYNEQFF.

The chain joins TRBV5-1 to TRBJ2-1; absent DNA, TCRdb's TRBD1 call cannot be checked. This CDR3 spans 16 amino acids. Germline CDR1 is SGHRS and CDR2 is YFSETQ. CDR3 loop: CASSRFGTSSYNEQFF.

The V call is TRBV6-1, the J call TRBJ1-1; TCRdb picks TRBD1, but there is no DNA to check that call. In germline, CDR1 is MNHNS, CDR2 SASEGT. The CDR3 covers 15 residues. This CDR3 is CASSPTGHMNTEAFF.

This clonotype is identified as medium-sized (0.01 to 0.1%) from frequency. The V and J genes are TRBV6-5 and TRBJ2-1; TCRdb's assignment of TRBD1 cannot be checked, as there is no DNA. In germline, CDR1 is MNHEY, CDR2 SVGAGI. This CDR3 has 14 residues. This CDR3 is CASSLDSPTNEQFF.

This clonotype is identified as medium-sized from frequency. This chain connects TRBV19 to TRBJ2-3; the D gene TCRdb calls, TRBD2, cannot be checked with no DNA. The germline CDR1 and CDR2 sequences are LNHDA and SQIVND (reference sequence). CDR3 length equals 16 residues. The chain's CDR3 is CASRRGRRASTDTQYF.

The rearrangement joins TRBV5-6 to TRBJ2-7; the D gene TCRdb calls, TRBD1, cannot be checked with no DNA. Germline V gives CDR1 SGHDT, CDR2 YYEEEE. The CDR3 loop spans 13 amino acids. The CDR3: CASSFTGLYEQYF.

Frequency places this clonotype as medium-sized. The chain combines TRBV27 with TRBJ2-7. The CDR3 runs 14 residues. Germline V gene data show CDR1 as MNHEY and CDR2 as SMNVEV (reference sequence). CDR3 in amino acids: CSSTGAGDENEQYF.

This clonotype is classed as medium-sized (0.01 to 0.1%) by frequency. J is TRBJ2-1 and V is TRBV6-6; TCRdb's assignment of TRBD1 cannot be checked, as there is no DNA. Looked up from germline, CDR1 is MNHNY and CDR2 is SVGAGI (reference sequence). This CDR3 is built from 13 residues. The CDR3 protein is CASSHGGANEQFF.

The V and J genes are TRBV21-1 and TRBJ2-6; TCRdb's D gene call, TRBD2, goes unchecked for lack of DNA. TRBV21-1 is classified as a pseudogene. This CDR3 contains 18 residues. The CDR3 loop is CASSRHGTRHSGANVLTF.

In terms of frequency, this clonotype is medium-sized. V and J are TRBV29-1 and TRBJ2-7. Per the germline V gene, CDR1 is SQVTM and CDR2 is ANQGSEA. The CDR3 runs 12 residues. This CDR3 reads CSVGRTVYEQYF.

The V call is TRBV6-6, the J call TRBJ2-3; with no DNA, the TCRdb D assignment of TRBD2 cannot be verified. This CDR3 comprises 20 residues. Germline CDR1 reads MNHNY; CDR2 reads SVGAGI (reference sequence). The CDR3: CASSYSVSLAGTHHTDTQYF.

According to its frequency, this clonotype is medium-sized. The chain combines TRBV6-6 with TRBJ2-7; the D call from TCRdb, TRBD1, cannot be confirmed without DNA. Germline V gives CDR1 MNHNY, CDR2 SVGAGI (reference sequence). The CDR3 totals 17 residues. The CDR3 reads CASSLSAGYRVPVEQYF.

The genes are TRBV18 and TRBJ1-2; without DNA, the TCRdb call of TRBD1 cannot be checked. CDR3 length equals 15 residues. Germline V lookup: CDR1 KGHSH, CDR2 LQKENI. The CDR3 is CASSPPGQGRSSYTF. The full variable domain, rest sourced from reference TRBV18 and TRBJ1-2, is NAGVMQNPRHLVRRRGQEARLRCSPMKGHSHVYWYRQLPEEGLKFMVYLQKENIIDESGMPKERFSAEFPKEGPSILRIQQVVRGDSAAYFCASSPPGQGRSSYTFGSGTRLTVV.

The V call is TRBV6-5, the J call TRBJ1-6; the D call of TRBD1 rests on TCRdb alone, since no DNA is present to check it. CDR1 is MNHEY, CDR2 SVGAGI, per germline. This CDR3 is 16 amino acids long. The chain's CDR3 is CASSLDGGGHNSPLHF.

The chain recombines TRBV19 with TRBJ2-1; the TCRdb call, TRBD1, lacks DNA for checking. CDR3 size: 15 residues. Germline V CDR1 and CDR2: LNHDA, SQIVND (reference sequence). The CDR3 here is CASREGTGVYNEQFF.

V gene TRBV12-3 or TRBV12-4 combines with J gene TRBJ2-5; absent DNA, TCRdb's TRBD1 call cannot be checked. The CDR3 is 13 amino acids. CDR3 loop: CASSLNRGETQYF.

V gene TRBV7-9 combines with J gene TRBJ1-4; the D call from TCRdb, TRBD1, cannot be confirmed without DNA. Germline V gene data show CDR1 as SEHNR and CDR2 as FQNEAQ (reference sequence). This CDR3 region has 16 residues. The CDR3 sequence: CASSLARGESFEKLFF.

By frequency, this clonotype is medium-sized (0.01 to 0.1%). This chain uses TRBV6-5 with TRBJ2-7; the D call of TRBD2 rests on TCRdb alone, since no DNA is present to check it. Germline-derived CDR1 and CDR2 are MNHEY and SVGAGI. The CDR3 is 19 amino acids. The CDR3 protein is CASANPGTSGRFPPYEQYF.

The chain links TRBV20-1 to TRBJ1-5. Per the germline V gene, CDR1 is DFQATT and CDR2 is SNEGSKA (reference sequence). This CDR3 is 14 amino acids long. This CDR3 reads CSARNTLGNQPQHF.

This clonotype ranks as medium-sized in terms of frequency. The chain combines TRBV6-2 or TRBV6-3 with TRBJ2-5; TCRdb's D gene call, TRBD2, goes unchecked for lack of DNA. The CDR3 runs 14 residues. Germline CDR1 is MNHEY and CDR2 is SVGEGT. CDR3 protein: CASSWTSASETQYF.

The chain uses TRBV19 and TRBJ2-7; TCRdb's D call of TRBD1 is untestable without DNA. In germline, CDR1 is LNHDA, CDR2 SQIVND (reference sequence). CDR3 length: 14 residues. The CDR3 region is CASTSEGAAYEQYF.

According to its frequency, this clonotype is medium-sized (0.01 to 0.1%). The rearrangement uses TRBV27 and TRBJ1-1; the TCRdb D gene call, TRBD1, has no DNA to confirm it. This CDR3 comprises 15 residues. Germline CDR1 reads MNHEY; CDR2 reads SMNVEV (reference sequence). CDR3 protein: CASSFGTGMNTEAFF.